This TCR beta chain was found in a study of human T cells and chemical hapten exposure (dated by TCRdb to 2020 to 2023). Background on the whole study: For sensitization, 2% DPC in acetone was applied to a 2 cm by 2 cm area of upper inner arm skin. Throughout the study period of about 23 weeks, patients also received therapeutic DPC doses to the scalp every week. Patch testing on the upper back used Finn chambers containing 0.01% DPC, with scoring done after 6 days according to International Contact Dermatitis Research Group standards. Most of the patients in the cohort were female, and the cohort covered alopecia areata with under or over 50% scalp involvement, alopecia totalis and alopecia universalis. Libraries were pooled for sequencing, and per-sample TCR yields varied mainly because of small differences in library volumes within the pool. Peripheral blood TCR repertoire changes were tracked in vivo in alopecia patients during primary and secondary sensitization to the hapten diphenylcyclopropenone (DPC). Patient blood was sampled pre-sensitization (week 0) and at 2, 6 and about 24 weeks after DPC sensitization. About 28 alopecia patients gave blood for TCR sequencing at one to four time points (pre-sensitization, 2, 6 and 24 weeks).

Summary of the overall study and its limitations: A positive correlation was found between the number of PT1 expanded TCRs and patch test score, with significance reached at thresholds 8, 16 and 32 but not 4. Because all patients had alopecia, a presumed autoimmune disease, the immune response of the patients might differ from that of healthy individuals. Repeated subsampling changed both the strength of the expansion versus patch-test correlation and the threshold at which the correlation became significant. No change with DPC sensitization was found in the number of TCRs above 1 in 1000 frequency, and no evidence of global repertoire structure alterations was found. Significantly more large CDR3 similarity clusters were formed by expanded TCRs than by pre-sensitization or healthy control sets, consistent with antigen-driven responses.

The library came from RACE. TCRdb shows the sequencer as NextSeq 500. Library preparation attached unique molecular identifiers to individual cDNA molecules for quantitative, reproducible TCR counting. Both TCR alpha and TCR beta chains were sequenced from each blood RNA sample. Concerning the study's data processing: Samples had a median of 95,638 TCRs, with a range from 23,224 to 690,600. V, J and CDR3 annotation of the TCR reads was performed with the Decombinator software suite. Every sample was subsampled to the same number of TCRs (28,000) for the PS versus PT1 abundance plots. TCRs were defined as expanded if absent before sensitization and observed at least eight times at the 2-week time point. The public reads were reanalyzed by TCRdb: fastp trimming at Q25, MiXCR alignment, in-frame beta chains only. Each entry merges the rows of one CDR3 protein and shows their most common DNA and genes. It is TCRdb's table, rather than the study itself, that gives the V and J calls and clone size. This sample holds 95,000 to 130,000 distinct CDR3 sequences; around 10% were observed only once. The ten most abundant clones make up more than 1.3% of the sample.

A distance of 24 bases separates the germline ends of V and J, which lose 2 bases and 8 bases respectively. CDR1 and CDR2, per the germline V gene, are MNHEY and SVGEGT. The CDR3 spans 17 residues, from the cysteine through the phenylalanine. Only the CDR3 DNA stays, 51 bases, in frame from base 1. The sample's time point, from its label and the paper: patch test 1, 2 weeks after DPC sensitization. Sample treatment or condition, as interpreted from the label and publication: therapeutic diphenylcyclopropenone sensitization with weekly scalp DPC. At every patch-test visit, the blood draw took place before the patch test was put on. Eligible patients were aged 18 to 70, diagnosed with alopecia, deemed suitable for DPC therapy, and excluded if pregnant. Unfractionated whole blood was collected in Tempus Blood RNA tubes, and total RNA was extracted from that blood. This clonotype was counted ten times or more. Its antigen is unknown. No much larger clone is present one base from it, and per-base qualities are unavailable.

The clonotype comes from a woman aged 45-65 years with alopecia areata. Some clones in this sample may be carry-over from other donors' samples. The sample in question was whole blood, obtained in connection with sensitization to the hapten diphenylcyclopropenone (DPC). The sequence joins TRBV6-2 or TRBV6-3 to TRBJ1-2, with no D gene named confidently. The DNA sequence is TGTGCCAGCAGTTACCCGTACTCCCGACGCTCGAGTCAGGGCTACACCTTC. Translated, it reads CASSYPYSRRSSQGYTF.